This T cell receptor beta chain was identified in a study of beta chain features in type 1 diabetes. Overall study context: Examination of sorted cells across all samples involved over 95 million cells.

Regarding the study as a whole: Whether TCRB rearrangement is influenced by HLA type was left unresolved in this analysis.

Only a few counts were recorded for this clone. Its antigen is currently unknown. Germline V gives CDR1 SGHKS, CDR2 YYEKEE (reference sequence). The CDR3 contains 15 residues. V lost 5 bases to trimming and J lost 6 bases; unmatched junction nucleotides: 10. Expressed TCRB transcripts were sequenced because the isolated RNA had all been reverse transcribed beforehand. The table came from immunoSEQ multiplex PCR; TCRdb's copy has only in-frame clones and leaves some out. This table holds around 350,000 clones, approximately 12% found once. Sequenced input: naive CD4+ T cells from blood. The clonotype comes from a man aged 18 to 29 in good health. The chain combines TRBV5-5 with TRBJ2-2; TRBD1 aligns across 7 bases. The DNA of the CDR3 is TGTGCCAGCAGTCAACTCACAGGGGTACCCGGGGAGCTGTTTTTT. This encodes CASSQLTGVPGELFF.